The 24 T cell receptor beta chains below all came from one sample that was sequenced in a study of response to subunit inactivated influenza vaccine. TCRdb independently ran MiXCR on the RT-PCR reads; one entry per CDR3 protein. The sample lists under 950,000 distinct CDR3 sequences; 21% were seen once. Source: PBMCs from blood, taken around 5 days after vaccination. Receptors originate from a man between 50 and 59 years old who received an inactivated influenza vaccine.

V usage is TRBV19 and J usage is TRBJ1-1; D gene ambiguous. Germline V gene lookup returns CDR1 LNHDA and CDR2 SQIVND (reference sequence). With 1 base removed from V and 6 bases from J, the gap between germline ends came to 9 bases. This CDR3 comprises 13 residues. The CDR3 DNA reads TGTGCCAGTAGTATAGGAAGCGGCGCTGAAGCTTTCTTT. The encoded protein is CASSIGSGAEAFF.

The chain carries TRBV6-2 or TRBV6-3 and TRBJ1-2, with 8 bases lining up with TRBD1. V was pared by 6 bases and J by 0 bases, with 9 bases of the junction left unmatched. The CDR3 totals 16 residues. Germline V CDR1 and CDR2: MNHEY, SVGEGT. CDR3 DNA: TGTGCCAGCAGCACCCGGACAGGGAAAGCTAACTATGGCTACACCTTC. This sequence encodes CASSTRTGKANYGYTF.

V usage is TRBV10-2 and J usage is TRBJ2-1; 14 bases match TRBD2. Germline CDR1 and CDR2: WSHSY and SAAADI. V gave up 7 bases and J gave up 15 bases; unmatched junction bases: 5. CDR3 length: 12 amino acids. The CDR3 protein is CASTGLAGAVFF. DNA of the CDR3: TGCGCCAGCACGGGACTAGCGGGAGCCGTGTTCTTC.

In its sample, this clonotype was seen a few times. The chain joins TRBV20-1 to TRBJ2-7; 8 nucleotides agree with TRBD1. J gave up 9 bases and V 1 base, and 14 bases lay outside the gene matches. This CDR3 region has 15 residues. Germline CDR1 DFQATT, CDR2 SNEGSKA (reference sequence). The CDR3 loop is CSARGTGTGLFGQYF. The CDR3, as DNA: TGCAGTGCTAGAGGGACCGGGACAGGTCTCTTCGGGCAGTACTTC.

J is TRBJ2-7 and V is TRBV6-5, with 7 bases fitting TRBD1. There are 16 residues in the CDR3. The junction had 5 bases not matched to a gene; V was cut back by 0 bases and J by 0 bases. Per germline, CDR1 MNHEY and CDR2 SVGAGI. This CDR3 reads CASSYSGTALSYEQYF. The CDR3 DNA sequence: TGTGCCAGCAGTTACTCAGGGACAGCCCTCTCCTACGAGCAGTACTTC.

The chain links TRBV9 to TRBJ2-2; 10 nucleotides match TRBD2. The CDR3 has 17 residues. CDR1 is SGDLS and CDR2 is YYNGEE in the germline V gene. V lost 1 base and J lost 1; bases outside the gene matches: 4. The CDR3 nucleotides are TGTGCCAGCAGCGTATCCCGGACTAGCGGGAACACCGGGGAGCTGTTTTTT. The encoded protein is CASSVSRTSGNTGELFF.

There are a few counts of this clonotype. The chain is built from TRBV7-2 and TRBJ1-2; no definite D call. CDR1 and CDR2 from the germline V gene are SGHTA and FQGNSA. The CDR3 totals 13 residues. V dropped 2 bases and J dropped 3 bases, with 7 bases sitting between them. CDR3 nucleotide sequence: TGTGCCAGCAGCTTACAGGAACACTATGGCTACACCTTC. Translation gives CASSLQEHYGYTF. The full variable domain, in which reference TRBV7-2 and TRBJ1-2 provide the parts outside the CDR3, is GAGVSQSPSNKVTEKGKDVELRCDPISGHTALYWYRQSLGQGLEFLIYFQGNSAPDKSGLPSDRFSAERTGGSVSTLTIQRTQQEDSAVYLCASSLQEHYGYTFGSGTRLTVV.

This chain joins TRBV9 and TRBJ1-4; 7 nucleotides match TRBD1. The CDR3 contains 15 residues. The germline V gene has CDR1 SGDLS and CDR2 YYNGEE. J gave up 2 bases and V 4 bases, and 5 bases lay outside the gene matches. This CDR3 reads CASSSGQTTNEKLFF. The CDR3 nucleotides are TGTGCCAGCAGCTCGGGACAGACCACTAATGAAAAACTGTTTTTT.

The chain combines TRBV30 with TRBJ2-1, with D perhaps assigned TRBD1 or TRBD2 (5 bases each). Trimming pared 1 base from V and 2 bases from J, leaving 15 bases between. Germline CDR1 and CDR2: GTSNPN and SVGIG (reference sequence). The CDR3 runs 16 residues. CDR3 region: CAWSGIRGRTYNEQFF. The CDR3 coding sequence is TGTGCCTGGAGTGGAATAAGGGGACGAACCTACAATGAGCAGTTCTTC. Supplemented by reference TRBV30 and TRBJ2-1, the full variable domain reads SQTIHQWPATLVQPVGSPLSLECTVEGTSNPNLYWYRQAAGRGLQLLFYSVGIGQISSEVPQNLSASRPQDRQFILSSKKLLLSDSGFYLCAWSGIRGRTYNEQFFGPGTRLTVL.

In the case of this clonotype: A much larger clone differs from this one at a single base, so this may be a read error. The V gene is TRBV7-9, the J gene TRBJ2-1; no definite D call. This CDR3 is built from 11 residues. Looked up from germline, CDR1 is SEHNR and CDR2 is FQNEAQ (reference sequence). The V and J ends lost 3 bases and 9 bases respectively, with 6 bases between them. The CDR3 DNA follows: TGTGCCAGCAGCTTTTTAACTGAGCAGTTCTTC. The encoded protein is CASSFLTEQFF.

This clonotype showed up just a few times. V usage is TRBV7-9 and J usage is TRBJ1-1; D uncertain. The germline gives CDR1 SEHNR, CDR2 FQNEAQ (reference sequence). This CDR3 region has 15 residues. The V end was cut by 3 bases, the J end by 1 base, with 12 bases between. CDR3 residues: CASSFHGKANTEAFF. For the CDR3, the DNA is TGTGCCAGCAGCTTTCATGGGAAGGCGAACACTGAAGCTTTCTTT. The full variable domain, rest sourced from reference TRBV7-9 and TRBJ1-1, is DTGVSQNPRHKITKRGQNVTFRCDPISEHNRLYWYRQTLGQGPEFLTYFQNEAQLEKSRLLSDRFSAERPKGSFSTLEIQRTEQGDSAMYLCASSFHGKANTEAFFGQGTRLTVV.

In DNA form, the CDR3 reads TGTGCCAGCTATTGGGGCGGGACCCCAGAGACCCAGTACTTC. It is translated as CASYWGGTPETQYF. This rearrangement joins TRBV3-1 to TRBJ2-5; maybe TRBD2 (6 bases). There are 14 residues in the CDR3. Trimming shortened V by 8 bases and J by 4 bases, and 17 bases separated the two germline ends. Germline V gene lookup returns CDR1 LGHDT and CDR2 YNNKEL (reference sequence).

The rearrangement uses TRBV6-2 or TRBV6-3 and TRBJ2-1; 8 nucleotides align to TRBD2. J was trimmed by 5 bases and V by 0 bases; bases with no gene match: 9. Germline V gene sequence: CDR1 MNHEY, CDR2 SVGEGT. CDR3 length: 17 residues. This chain's CDR3 is CASSYSPWGSGNNEQFF. The CDR3 DNA reads TGTGCCAGCAGTTACTCGCCGTGGGGTAGCGGGAACAATGAGCAGTTCTTC.

The chain links TRBV6-2 or TRBV6-3 to TRBJ2-7; a possible D gene is TRBD1 (5 bases). Trimming left V 6 bases short and J 2 bases short, with 17 bases between. Germline-derived CDR1 and CDR2 are MNHEY and SVGEGT. The CDR3 length is 15 residues. The CDR3 is CASSRGRVNAYEQYF. CDR3 in DNA: TGTGCCAGCAGCCGAGGCAGGGTCAACGCCTACGAGCAGTACTTC.

This clonotype has only one observation. The rearrangement uses TRBV28 and TRBJ2-7, with D perhaps assigned TRBD1 or TRBD2 (5 bases each). Trimming removed 6 bases from V and 3 bases from J, with 9 bases in between. The CDR3 contains 12 residues. Germline CDR1 MDHEN, CDR2 SYDVKM. CDR3 DNA sequence: TGTGCCAGCAGGGGACGGTACTACGAGCAGTACTTC. As protein: CASRGRYYEQYF.

This chain links TRBV12-3 or TRBV12-4 with TRBJ2-7; 7 bases fit TRBD1. After removal of 8 bases from V and 5 bases from J, the junction contained 6 bases not matched to a gene. This CDR3 is built from 12 residues. In DNA form, the CDR3 reads TGTGCCAGCGGTTGGGGACAGAACGAGCAGTACTTC. Protein sequence: CASGWGQNEQYF.

This chain connects TRBV20-1 to TRBJ2-1; D is undetermined. The CDR3 contains 12 residues. Germline lookup yields CDR1 DFQATT and CDR2 SNEGSKA (reference sequence). Deletions cut 0 bases from V and 10 bases from J, with 10 bases between. CDR3 DNA: TGCAGTGCTAGAGAGGGTGCTTACGAGCAGTTCTTC. It translates to CSAREGAYEQFF.

The V gene is TRBV7-2, the J gene TRBJ2-7; D is undetermined. Trimming removed 1 base at V and 0 bases at J, with 7 bases between. CDR1 and CDR2 from the germline V gene are SGHTA and FQGNSA. The length of the CDR3 is 14 residues. The CDR3: CASSLGAYSYEQYF. The CDR3 nucleotides are TGTGCCAGCAGCTTAGGGGCATACTCCTACGAGCAGTACTTC.

Details on this clonotype: The junction departs from germline at one end; a sequencing error may be responsible. The J gene is TRBJ2-1, the V gene TRBV9; weak D call: TRBD2 (6 bases). The CDR3 is made up of 13 amino acids. Per germline, CDR1 SGDLS and CDR2 YYNGEE. The CDR3 is CASSVGGTREHFF. The CDR3 DNA reads as TGTGCCAGCAGCGTAGGGGGGACCCGGGAGCACTTCTTC.

The V call is TRBV28, the J call TRBJ1-6; D not resolved. The V and J ends lost 2 bases and 0 bases respectively, with 14 bases between them. Germline values: CDR1 MDHEN, CDR2 SYDVKM. The CDR3 is 18 residues long. CDR3 protein: CASSLSKVLSSYNSPLHF. In nucleotides, the CDR3 is TGTGCCAGCAGTTTAAGCAAGGTTCTGAGCTCCTATAATTCACCCCTCCACTTT.

This clonotype was seen more than once but under ten times. The gene calls are TRBV29-1 and TRBJ1-3, with D unclear. The V end lost 8 bases, the J end lost 7 bases, and 9 bases lay between the germline ends. Germline-derived CDR1 and CDR2 are SQVTM and ANQGSEA. The CDR3 extends over 10 amino acids. CDR3 region: CSFDQNTIYF. The CDR3 nucleotides read TGCAGCTTCGACCAGAACACCATATATTTT.

This rearrangement joins TRBV24-1 to TRBJ2-3; D possibly uses TRBD1 or TRBD2 (5 bases each). This CDR3 spans 16 amino acids. Germline V CDR1 and CDR2: KGHDR, SFDVKD. Trimming left V 1 base short and J 2 bases short, with 12 bases between. This CDR3 reads CATSDLKGPNTDTQYF. The CDR3 bases are TGTGCCACCAGTGATTTAAAGGGACCAAACACAGATACGCAGTATTTT.

This clonotype was observed a handful of times. The chain is built from TRBV7-8 and TRBJ1-2; D is possibly TRBD1 (6 bases). The ends were cut back, 2 bases at V and 0 bases at J, with 13 bases in the middle. CDR3 length: 16 amino acids. Germline CDR1 reads SGHVS; CDR2 reads FQNEAQ. The CDR3 is CASSLQGTMPNYGYTF. DNA for the CDR3: TGTGCCAGCAGCTTACAGGGGACAATGCCTAACTATGGCTACACCTTC.

The rearrangement links TRBV20-1 to TRBJ2-2; TRBD2 agrees at 7 bases. This CDR3 has 15 residues. Germline CDR1 DFQATT, CDR2 SNEGSKA (reference sequence). Trimming removed 2 bases from V and 6 bases from J; junction bases left unmatched: 9. The DNA for the CDR3 is TGCAGTGCTAGATGGGGCGGGAGATTTTCCGGGGAGCTGTTTTTT. Amino acids: CSARWGGRFSGELFF.